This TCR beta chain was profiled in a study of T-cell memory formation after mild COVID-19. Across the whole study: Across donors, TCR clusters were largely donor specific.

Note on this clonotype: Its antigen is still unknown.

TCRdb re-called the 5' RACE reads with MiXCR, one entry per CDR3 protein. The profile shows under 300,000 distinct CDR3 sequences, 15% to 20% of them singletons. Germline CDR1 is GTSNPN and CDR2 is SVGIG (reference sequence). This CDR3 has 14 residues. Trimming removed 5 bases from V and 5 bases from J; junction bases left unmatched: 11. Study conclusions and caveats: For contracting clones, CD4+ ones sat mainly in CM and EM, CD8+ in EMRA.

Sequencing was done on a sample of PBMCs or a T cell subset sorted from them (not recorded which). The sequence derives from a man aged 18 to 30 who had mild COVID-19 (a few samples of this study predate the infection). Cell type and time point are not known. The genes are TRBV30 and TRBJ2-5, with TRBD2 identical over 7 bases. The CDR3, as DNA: TGTGCCTGGGTCCGGCCGGGGGGATTCGAGACCCAGTACTTC. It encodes CAWVRPGGFETQYF.